This T cell receptor (beta chain) was observed in a study of blood T cell repertoires in COVID-19 (TCRdb year 2020). About the full investigation: The collaborator samples originated in the United States, Italy and Spain and spanned the acute and convalescent phases of COVID-19. The prospective study material was composed of cDNA or gDNA derived from T cells, B-cell-depleted T cells, or PBMCs. Deeply sampled blood TCRbeta repertoires from subjects exposed to, actively infected with, or recovered from COVID-19 were included in the dataset. The repertoires were released in a freely available public database meant as a resource for research on the immune response to SARS-CoV-2. Samples were obtained from the ongoing ImmuneRACE study (first 160 participants) and from about 1,300 subjects provided by 6 global collaborators. The sample metadata nearly always contained a de-identified subject ID, COVID-19 status, age in years and sex. Where available, HLA class I and class II types were taken from metadata supplied by the sample provider and were not determined by assay-based typing. Paper-wide results and their limitations: Clinical and demographic metadata were provided uncurated, with the amount varying by source and participant.

The CDR3 contains 16 residues, cysteine and phenylalanine counted. Here the CDR3 DNA is all that survives: 48 bases in frame from base 1. Germline trimming: 4 bases from V, 1 base from J; junction bases outside gene matches: 6. The CDR1 and CDR2 encoded by the germline V gene (reference sequence) are SGHNT and YYREEE. Notes on this clone: Its antigen remains unidentified. The input lacks base qualities; no much larger clone sits a single base away.

Collaborating institutions collected whole blood in K2EDTA tubes following their own protocols. For TCRbeta analysis, collaborators shipped samples as frozen whole blood, isolated PBMCs, or DNA extracted from either of those sample types. TCRbeta CDR3 regions were amplified from genomic DNA by means of the immunoSEQ Assay, a bias-controlled multiplex PCR. The authors' pipeline ran thus. The number of nucleated cells in each sample was estimated from the amplification of reference gene primers within the assay. Sequence reads were collapsed and filtered to measure the absolute abundance of every unique TCRbeta CDR3 rearrangement. Productive Simpson clonality was computed per sample as the square root of Simpson's diversity index over productive rearrangements. This immuneACCESS table, as held by TCRdb, lists in-frame sequences with V and J called but not all clones. Of the missing ones, under half trace to an unresolved V gene in checked studies; the others have no known cause. The V and J calls and clone size come from that table; D and trimming were worked out from the DNA. The sample table lists around 70,000 clones, 75% to 80% of them with a count of one. Together, the top ten hold around 15% of the sample.

The sequenced sample was peripheral blood. The source of this sequence is a human donor in a cohort sampled during active COVID-19. The chain is assembled from TRBV5-4 and TRBJ2-1; the junction holds 9 bases that match TRBD1. The CDR3 region has the sequence CASSGGGQGSYNEQFF. The nucleotides are TGTGCCAGCAGCGGGGGGGGACAGGGTTCCTACAATGAGCAGTTCTTC. Where the CDR3 stops, the reference TRBV5-4 and TRBJ2-1 genes take over; the full variable domain is ETGVTQSPTHLIKTRGQQVTLRCSSQSGHNTVSWYQQALGQGPQFIFQYYREEENGRGNFPPRFSGLQFPNYSSELNVNALELDDSALYLCASSGGGQGSYNEQFFGPGTRLTVL.